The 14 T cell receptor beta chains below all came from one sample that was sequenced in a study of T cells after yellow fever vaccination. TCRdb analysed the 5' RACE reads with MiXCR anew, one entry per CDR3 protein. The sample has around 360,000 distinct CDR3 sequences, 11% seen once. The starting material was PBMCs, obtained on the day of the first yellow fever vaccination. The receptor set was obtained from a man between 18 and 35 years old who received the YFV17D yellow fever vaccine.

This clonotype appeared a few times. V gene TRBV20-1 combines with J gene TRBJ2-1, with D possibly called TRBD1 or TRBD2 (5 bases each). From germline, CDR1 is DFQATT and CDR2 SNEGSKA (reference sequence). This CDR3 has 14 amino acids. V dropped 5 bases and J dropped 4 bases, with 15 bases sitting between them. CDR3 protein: CSAPILGAYNEQFF. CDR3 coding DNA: TGCAGTGCTCCGATACTCGGGGCTTACAATGAGCAGTTCTTC.

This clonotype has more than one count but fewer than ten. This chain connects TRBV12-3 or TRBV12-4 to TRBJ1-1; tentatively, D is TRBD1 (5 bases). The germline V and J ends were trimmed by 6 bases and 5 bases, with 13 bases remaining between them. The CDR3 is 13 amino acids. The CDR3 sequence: CASRNTGETEAFF. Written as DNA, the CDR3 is TGTGCCAGCAGGAACACGGGGGAAACTGAAGCTTTCTTT.

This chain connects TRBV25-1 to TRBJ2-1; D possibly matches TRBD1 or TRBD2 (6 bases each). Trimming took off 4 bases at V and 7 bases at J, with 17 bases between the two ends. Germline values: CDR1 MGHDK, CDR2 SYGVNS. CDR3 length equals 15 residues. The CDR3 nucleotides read TGTGCCAGCAGTGCGTACCGTGGGGGGCTGAATGAGCAGTTCTTC. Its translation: CASSAYRGGLNEQFF.

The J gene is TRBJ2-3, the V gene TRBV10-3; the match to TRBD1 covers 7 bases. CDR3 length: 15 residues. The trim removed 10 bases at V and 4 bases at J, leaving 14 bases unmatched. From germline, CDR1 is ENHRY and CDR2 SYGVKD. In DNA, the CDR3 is TGTGCCACCAAACCATTGACAGGGATCGCAGATACGCAGTATTTT. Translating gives CATKPLTGIADTQYF.

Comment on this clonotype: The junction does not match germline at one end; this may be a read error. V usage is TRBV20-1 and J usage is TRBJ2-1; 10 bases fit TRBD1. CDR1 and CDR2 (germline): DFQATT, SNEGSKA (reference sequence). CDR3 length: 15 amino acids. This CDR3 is CNARWAGTGDNEQFF. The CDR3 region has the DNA TGCAATGCTCGTTGGGCCGGGACAGGGGACAATGAGCAGTTCTTC.

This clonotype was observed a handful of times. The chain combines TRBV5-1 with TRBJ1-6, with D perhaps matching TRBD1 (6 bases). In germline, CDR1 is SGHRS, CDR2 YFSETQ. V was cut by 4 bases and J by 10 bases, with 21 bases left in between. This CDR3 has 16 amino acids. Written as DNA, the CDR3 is TGCGCCAGCAGCGACAGCAGGGGCCTCGGTTACTCACCCCTCCACTTT. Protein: CASSDSRGLGYSPLHF.

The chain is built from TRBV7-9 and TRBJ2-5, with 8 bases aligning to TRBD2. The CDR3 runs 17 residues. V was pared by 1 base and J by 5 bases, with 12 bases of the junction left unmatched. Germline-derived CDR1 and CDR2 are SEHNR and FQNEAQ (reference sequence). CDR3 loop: CASSLGRSGGRNETQYF. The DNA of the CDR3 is TGTGCCAGCAGCTTAGGTCGGAGCGGGGGAAGAAATGAGACCCAGTACTTC.

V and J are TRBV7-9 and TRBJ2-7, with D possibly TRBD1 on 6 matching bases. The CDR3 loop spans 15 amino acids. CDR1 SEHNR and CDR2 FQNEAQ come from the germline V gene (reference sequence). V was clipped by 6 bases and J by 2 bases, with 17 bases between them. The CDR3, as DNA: TGTGCCAGCAGTTACGGCGGTGGGGGCACCTACGAGCAGTACTTC. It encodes CASSYGGGGTYEQYF.

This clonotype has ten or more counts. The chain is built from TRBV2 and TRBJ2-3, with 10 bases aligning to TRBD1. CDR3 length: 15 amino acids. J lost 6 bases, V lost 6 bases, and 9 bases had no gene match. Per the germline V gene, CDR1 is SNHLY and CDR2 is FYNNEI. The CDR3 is CASRGDRGSGDTQYF. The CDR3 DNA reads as TGTGCCAGCAGGGGGGACAGGGGATCCGGGGATACGCAGTATTTT.

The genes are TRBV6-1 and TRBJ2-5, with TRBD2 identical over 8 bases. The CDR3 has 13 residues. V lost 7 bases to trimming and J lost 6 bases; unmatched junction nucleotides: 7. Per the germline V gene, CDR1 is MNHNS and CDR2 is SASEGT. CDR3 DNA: TGTGCCAGCAAACGGGGGGGCACGAAGACCCAGTACTTC. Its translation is CASKRGGTKTQYF.

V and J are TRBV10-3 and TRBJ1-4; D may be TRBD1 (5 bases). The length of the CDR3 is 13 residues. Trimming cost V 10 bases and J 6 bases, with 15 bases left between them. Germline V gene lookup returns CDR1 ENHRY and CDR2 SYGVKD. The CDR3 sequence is CATSGTADEKLFF. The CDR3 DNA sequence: TGTGCCACCTCAGGGACGGCCGATGAAAAACTGTTTTTT.

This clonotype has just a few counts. Written as DNA, the CDR3 is TGTGCCAGCAGTTTAGAGGACAGGGTGGGGGCCAACGTCCTGACTTTC. As protein: CASSLEDRVGANVLTF. The V gene is TRBV12-3 or TRBV12-4, the J gene TRBJ2-6; 8 bases line up with TRBD1. V was clipped by 1 base and J by 4 bases; unmatched bases: 3. CDR3 length: 16 amino acids.

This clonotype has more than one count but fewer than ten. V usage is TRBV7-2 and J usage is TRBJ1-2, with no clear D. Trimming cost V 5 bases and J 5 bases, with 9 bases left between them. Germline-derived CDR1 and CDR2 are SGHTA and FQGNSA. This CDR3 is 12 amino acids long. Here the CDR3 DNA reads TGTGCCAGCAGCCAACAACCATATGGCTACACCTTC. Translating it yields CASSQQPYGYTF.

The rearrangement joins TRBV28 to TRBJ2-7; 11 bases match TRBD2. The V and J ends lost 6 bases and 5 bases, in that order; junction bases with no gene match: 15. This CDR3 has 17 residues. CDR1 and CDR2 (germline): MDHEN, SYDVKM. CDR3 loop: CASRPWLAGGPSNEQYV. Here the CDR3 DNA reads TGTGCCAGCAGACCCTGGTTAGCGGGGGGGCCTAGTAACGAGCAGTACGTC.